This T cell receptor (beta chain) was documented in a study of molecular identifiers for immune sequencing clone quantification listed by TCRdb under 2018. General notes on the study: For a replicate experiment, RNA from around 20,000 or 100,000 naive CD8 T cells was divided into five aliquots, of which four were sequenced. CD8 T cells were used in a methods study to benchmark molecular-identifier clustering-based TCR repertoire sequencing (MIDCIRS) and TCR RNA copy counting.

Beyond this particular receptor, the publication reports: In CMV-specific effector cells, over 99% of molecules were held by clones above 20 RNA copies, whereas under 1% of molecules were held by such clones in naive cells. Modeling gave around 2.7 recovered TCR RNA copies per cell versus 8 to 10 by digital PCR, implying roughly 29% capture efficiency. Without barcode sub-clustering, chimeric consensus sequences inflated TCR diversity; chimeras reached as high as 47%. Even against a background of about a million naive CD8 T cells, spiked-in Jurkat TCR RNA amounting to a single cell's worth was reported to be detectable. Highly expanded clone sizes could be underestimated if identical TCR molecules share a barcode. The naive libraries included spiked-in Jurkat TCR RNA (about ten copies' worth), and this Jurkat TCR RNA is not part of the donor repertoire.

The library was produced with PCR. Data came from an Illumina HiSeq 4000. Bulk TCR libraries were generated as previously described, with the TCR primers listed in Table S5 used. The Qiagen AllPrep DNA/RNA kit was used to purify total RNA. Before any analysis, reads coming from multiple sequencing runs of the same library were combined into one pool. In the original analysis: Only reads with exact TCR constant sequence were kept, trimmed to 150 nt, and grouped by their 12-nt molecular barcodes. Within each barcode group, reads were sub-clustered at a 15% Levenshtein threshold, and quality-weighted consensus sequences were built per RNA molecule. Non-functional sequences were excluded, and lower-count sequences lying one edit away from another sequence were also excluded. Based on fitting two negative binomial distributions, any barcode sub-cluster with under 20% of the maximum read count was discarded. TCRdb itself trimmed the public reads at Q25 with fastp, ran MiXCR and retained productive beta chains. Merged by CDR3 protein, the rows form single entries marked with the most common genes and DNA. In this record, the V and J calls reflect TCRdb's handling and not the investigators' own analysis. The sample contains about 510,000 distinct CDR3 sequences, around a fifth of them found a single time. In total, the top ten clones hold about 0.8% of the sample.

Naive CD8 T cell libraries were made from around 20,000 to 1,000,000 sorted cells using 10%, 30% or 50% of purified RNA. On a BD FACSAria II, naive CD8 T cells were FACS-sorted as CD8+CD4-CCR7+CD45RA+ and collected into RLT Plus buffer. Roughly 10 TCR copies' worth of Jurkat RNA were spiked into roughly 18,000-1,000,000 naive CD8 T cell samples to test detection sensitivity. CD8 T cells were enriched using RosetteSep CD8+ T Cell Enrichment Cocktail and Ficoll-Paque, and the enriched cells then underwent ACK red cell lysis. Reading the germline V gene gives CDR1 SNHLY and CDR2 FYNNEI. The germline V and J ends show losses of 7 bases and 3 bases respectively, and no gene match explains 5 bases of the junction. Counted from cysteine to phenylalanine, this CDR3 has 15 amino acids. Kept here is only the CDR3 DNA, which spans 45 bases and is read in frame from base 1. In its sample, this clonotype was seen a few times. It lacks a known antigen. The input lacks base qualities; no much larger clone sits a single base away.

The V gene is TRBV2 and the J gene is TRBJ2-1; 11 bases in between match TRBD1. This TCR was sampled from a human donor in good health. Some libraries in this study had Jurkat cell RNA spiked in. Specimen: naive CD8+ T cells from blood, with Jurkat cell RNA spiked in. The cell subset or site label, as the study defines it: FACS-sorted CD8+CD4-CCR7+CD45RA+ naive T cells. The bases are TGTGCCAGCATACCGGGACAGGGGGTCTACAATGAGCAGTTCTTC. Its amino acids are CASIPGQGVYNEQFF.